These T cell receptor beta chains were read from a single sample in a study of OX40 agonist ivuxolimab in advanced cancers. The table came from immunoSEQ multiplex PCR; TCRdb's copy has only in-frame clones and leaves some out. The sample lists 50,000 or so clones, roughly nine tenths occurring once. The sequences come from CD4+ or CD8+ T cells sorted from blood, collected in a trial of the OX40 agonist ivuxolimab. The receptors originated from an adult with an advanced solid tumor such as melanoma, head and neck, liver or kidney cancer. The CDR3 runs from the conserved cysteine through the conserved F or W. D genes are given only for firm matches. Expanded clones get a size class; other rows say once, few or many, or leave the size out.

V gene: TRBV19; D gene: .; clone size: few; J gene: TRBJ2-1; CDR3 DNA: TGTGCCAGTAGTATCCTTTTTGGGGGGCGCAAATACAATGAGCAGTTCTTC; CDR3 protein: CASSILFGGRKYNEQFF
V gene: TRBV19; D gene: .; clone size: .; J gene: TRBJ1-4; CDR3 DNA: TGTGCCAGTAGTATAGAGGGGACGGAACTGTTTTTT; CDR3 protein: CASSIEGTELFF
V gene: TRBV21-1; D gene: .; clone size: .; J gene: TRBJ1-5; CDR3 DNA: TGTGCCAGCATAGGAGGACCGTCAAGCAATCAGCCCCAGCATTTT; CDR3 protein: CASIGGPSSNQPQHF
V gene: TRBV10-3; D gene: TRBD2; clone size: .; J gene: TRBJ2-5; CDR3 DNA: TGTGCCATCAGTGAGTCGAAGGGACTAGCGGGAGCCTGGGAGACCCAGTACTTC; CDR3 protein: CAISESKGLAGAWETQYF
V gene: TRBV9; D gene: .; clone size: .; J gene: TRBJ2-1; CDR3 DNA: TGTGCCAGCAACCAAGGGGGAGGGGGGATCCCTTCCTACAATGAGCAGTTCTTC; CDR3 protein: CASNQGGGGIPSYNEQFF
V gene: TRBV28; D gene: TRBD1; clone size: .; J gene: TRBJ1-1; CDR3 DNA: TGTGCCAGCAGTTTGGGGGGGACAGGGAGGTTGGCTGAAGCTTTCTTT; CDR3 protein: CASSLGGTGRLAEAFF
V gene: TRBV7-2; D gene: .; clone size: once; J gene: TRBJ2-1; CDR3 DNA: TGTGCCAGCAGCTTAGACCGATCCGCGCGAGAAAGAAATGAGCAGTTCTTC; CDR3 protein: CASSLDRSARERNEQFF
V gene: TRBV20-1; D gene: .; clone size: once; J gene: TRBJ1-2; CDR3 DNA: TGCAACCCGACTAACTATGGCTACACCTTC; CDR3 protein: CNPTNYGYTF
V gene: TRBV15; D gene: .; clone size: once; J gene: TRBJ2-1; CDR3 DNA: TGTGCCACCAGCAGAGATCGAGTGGAACGGGGGCAGTTCTTC; CDR3 protein: CATSRDRVERGQFF
V gene: TRBV7-9; D gene: .; clone size: .; J gene: TRBJ2-3; CDR3 DNA: TGTGCCAGCAGCCCCGGGGGCGGGAGCCCGAGCACAGATACGCAGTATTTT; CDR3 protein: CASSPGGGSPSTDTQYF
V gene: TRBV4-2; D gene: TRBD1; clone size: .; J gene: TRBJ1-1; CDR3 DNA: TGTGCCAGCAGCCAACCGGACAGGGGGGCTGAAGCTTTCTTT; CDR3 protein: CASSQPDRGAEAFF
V gene: TRBV29-1; D gene: .; clone size: .; J gene: TRBJ2-5; CDR3 DNA: TGCAGCGTTGAGACAGGGAGGGAGACCCAGTACTTC; CDR3 protein: CSVETGRETQYF
V gene: TRBV7-2; D gene: .; clone size: .; J gene: TRBJ2-7; CDR3 DNA: TGTGCCAGCAGCTTAACAGGAGTAGAGCCTTACTACGAGCAGTACTTC; CDR3 protein: CASSLTGVEPYYEQYF
V gene: TRBV2; D gene: .; clone size: once; J gene: TRBJ1-5; CDR3 DNA: TGTGCCAGCAGCCGAAGGGGTGGGGGGCAAGTGTTTCAGCCCCAGCATTTT; CDR3 protein: CASSRRGGGQVFQPQHF
V gene: TRBV5-4; D gene: .; clone size: .; J gene: TRBJ1-4; CDR3 DNA: TGTGCCAGCAGCCGCGGAACGGGGTTGTATGAAAAACTGTTTTTT; CDR3 protein: CASSRGTGLYEKLFF
V gene: TRBV6-5; D gene: .; clone size: .; J gene: TRBJ1-3; CDR3 DNA: TGTGCCAGCAGTTCCGGGAGCTCTGGAAACACCATATATTTT; CDR3 protein: CASSSGSSGNTIYF
V gene: TRBV4-1; D gene: .; clone size: .; J gene: TRBJ2-7; CDR3 DNA: TGCGCCAGCCTCCCCCGACAGGCCTCCTACGAGCAGTACTTC; CDR3 protein: CASLPRQASYEQYF
V gene: TRBV2; D gene: .; clone size: .; J gene: TRBJ2-7; CDR3 DNA: TGTGCCAGCAGATGGGATTTGGCTAGCTCCTACGAGCAGTACTTC; CDR3 protein: CASRWDLASSYEQYF
V gene: TRBV7-3; D gene: .; clone size: once; J gene: TRBJ2-5; CDR3 DNA: TGTGCCAGCAGCTTAAGGAGGACCCAGTACTTC; CDR3 protein: CASSLRRTQYF
V gene: TRBV5-4; D gene: TRBD1; clone size: once; J gene: TRBJ1-1; CDR3 DNA: TGTGCCAGCAGCATACGTACAGGGGTATTGACTGAAGCTTTCTTT; CDR3 protein: CASSIRTGVLTEAFF
V gene: TRBV13; D gene: .; clone size: few; J gene: TRBJ1-5; CDR3 DNA: TGTGCCAGCAGCTTAGGAGCCATAGGGGAATATCAGCCCCAGCATTTT; CDR3 protein: CASSLGAIGEYQPQHF
V gene: TRBV28; D gene: .; clone size: medium-sized; J gene: TRBJ2-7; CDR3 DNA: TGTGCCAGCAGTTTGGGGAGTGCCCACGAGCAGTACTTC; CDR3 protein: CASSLGSAHEQYF
V gene: TRBV5-1; D gene: TRBD2; clone size: .; J gene: TRBJ2-5; CDR3 DNA: TGCGCCAGCAGCTTGGTGGGAGTAGCGGGGGGAGGAGAGACCCAGTACTTC; CDR3 protein: CASSLVGVAGGGETQYF
V gene: TRBV11-1; D gene: .; clone size: few; J gene: TRBJ2-2; CDR3 DNA: TGTGCCAGCAGCCAGGAGGGAAGTCACGACACCGGGGAGCTGTTTTTT; CDR3 protein: CASSQEGSHDTGELFF
V gene: TRBV10-2; D gene: TRBD1; clone size: .; J gene: TRBJ2-3; CDR3 DNA: TGCGCCAGCGGGTTAATAGACAGGGGTCGGGCAAATACGCAGTATTTT; CDR3 protein: CASGLIDRGRANTQYF
V gene: TRBV2; D gene: .; clone size: .; J gene: TRBJ2-7; CDR3 DNA: TGTGCCAGCAGCGGCGGGTATCACGAGCAGTACTTC; CDR3 protein: CASSGGYHEQYF
V gene: TRBV18; D gene: TRBD2; clone size: .; J gene: TRBJ2-5; CDR3 DNA: TGTGCCAGCTCACCCCGGGGTAGCGGGTTCCAAGAGACCCAGTACTTC; CDR3 protein: CASSPRGSGFQETQYF
V gene: TRBV6-1; D gene: .; clone size: .; J gene: TRBJ2-1; CDR3 DNA: TGTGCCAGCAGTGACAGGGTTAAAGATGAGCAGTTCTTC; CDR3 protein: CASSDRVKDEQFF
V gene: TRBV7-9; D gene: .; clone size: .; J gene: TRBJ1-2; CDR3 DNA: TGTGCCAGCAGTTCCGACAGAGGCTTGAATGGCTACACCTTC; CDR3 protein: CASSSDRGLNGYTF
V gene: TRBV5-1; D gene: .; clone size: few; J gene: TRBJ2-5; CDR3 DNA: TGCGCCAGCATTATGTCCCCCGGGGAGACCCAGTACTTC; CDR3 protein: CASIMSPGETQYF
V gene: TRBV7-9; D gene: TRBD1; clone size: .; J gene: TRBJ1-2; CDR3 DNA: TGTGCCAGCAGCAAGGGACAGGGGGCCCGGGGCTACACCTTC; CDR3 protein: CASSKGQGARGYTF
V gene: TRBV18; D gene: .; clone size: .; J gene: TRBJ2-7; CDR3 DNA: TGTGCCAGCTCACCTACTCTCGGCGAGCAGTACTTC; CDR3 protein: CASSPTLGEQYF
V gene: TRBV6-4; D gene: TRBD1; clone size: .; J gene: TRBJ1-3; CDR3 DNA: TGTGCCAGCAGTACCACAGGACAGGGAGGAAACACCATATATTTT; CDR3 protein: CASSTTGQGGNTIYF
V gene: TRBV18; D gene: .; clone size: .; J gene: TRBJ2-3; CDR3 DNA: TGTGCCAGCTCACGGCTAGCTCCCACAGATACGCAGTATTTT; CDR3 protein: CASSRLAPTDTQYF
V gene: TRBV5-5; D gene: .; clone size: .; J gene: TRBJ1-5; CDR3 DNA: TGTGCCAGCAGCTTGGTCCTCGGCAATCAGCCCCAGCATTTT; CDR3 protein: CASSLVLGNQPQHF
V gene: TRBV7-9; D gene: TRBD1; clone size: .; J gene: TRBJ2-7; CDR3 DNA: TGTGCCAGCAGCGTCCGGGACAGCTCCTACGAGCAGTACTTC; CDR3 protein: CASSVRDSSYEQYF
V gene: TRBV28; D gene: TRBD1; clone size: .; J gene: TRBJ2-1; CDR3 DNA: TGTGCCACCGTTCCAGGGGGTTCCTACAATGAGCAGTTCTTC; CDR3 protein: CATVPGGSYNEQFF
V gene: TRBV7-2; D gene: .; clone size: .; J gene: TRBJ1-2; CDR3 DNA: TGTGCCAGCAGCTTATACGGGGGCAATGGCTACACCTTC; CDR3 protein: CASSLYGGNGYTF
V gene: TRBV7-9; D gene: .; clone size: .; J gene: TRBJ2-3; CDR3 DNA: TGTGCCAGCAGCTTAGGTGGATTAGCGAGAACCACAGATACGCAGTATTTT; CDR3 protein: CASSLGGLARTTDTQYF
V gene: TRBV4-1; D gene: .; clone size: .; J gene: TRBJ2-5; CDR3 DNA: TGCGCCAGCAGCCAATGGTTGCAAGAGACCCAGTACTTC; CDR3 protein: CASSQWLQETQYF
V gene: TRBV6-5; D gene: TRBD2; clone size: .; J gene: TRBJ2-2; CDR3 DNA: TGTGCCAGCAGTCTCAAGTCGCGGGGGGGCGGGGAGCTGTTTTTT; CDR3 protein: CASSLKSRGGGELFF
V gene: TRBV6-1; D gene: .; clone size: .; J gene: TRBJ1-6; CDR3 DNA: TGTGCCAGCAGTGAAGCGGTTCCGATCTATAATTCACCCCTCCACTTT; CDR3 protein: CASSEAVPIYNSPLHF
V gene: TRBV27; D gene: TRBD1; clone size: .; J gene: TRBJ1-6; CDR3 DNA: TGTGCCAGCAGTTCGTACTCACAGGGGAGAGGGTCACCCCTCCACTTT; CDR3 protein: CASSSYSQGRGSPLHF
V gene: TRBV5-1; D gene: .; clone size: .; J gene: TRBJ2-7; CDR3 DNA: TGCGCCAGCAGCCCCATGGAAGGCTACGAGCAGTACTTC; CDR3 protein: CASSPMEGYEQYF
V gene: TRBV6-1; D gene: TRBD1; clone size: once; J gene: TRBJ1-4; CDR3 DNA: TGTGCCAGCATGAGGGGGCACGGTGAAAAACTGTTTTTT; CDR3 protein: CASMRGHGEKLFF